This entry lists 31 T cell receptor beta chains sequenced from one sample in a study of memory CD4+ T cells and cytomegalovirus serostatus. The sort gate was single viable CD3+CD4+CD8-CD45RO+ cells for memory CD4+ T cells. Repertoires were generated with immunoSEQ multiplex PCR, while TCRdb's copy carries only in-frame clones and drops some. The sample shows approximately 61,000 clones, 60% to 85% of them seen only once. Sequenced material: memory CD4+ T cells from blood. These receptor sequences come from an adult in good health and CMV-seronegative. Some clones in this sample may be carry-over from other donors' samples.

The V call is TRBV19, the J call TRBJ2-3; 7 nucleotides match TRBD1. The germline CDR1 and CDR2 sequences are LNHDA and SQIVND (reference sequence). Trimming at V came to 3 bases and at J to 5 bases, leaving 8 bases not matched to a gene. The CDR3 sequence is 15 residues long. The CDR3 reads CASSILGAGGDTQYF. DNA for the CDR3: TGTGCCAGTAGTATCTTAGGGGCAGGGGGAGATACGCAGTATTTT. Together with reference TRBV19 and TRBJ2-3, the CDR3 gives the full variable domain: DGGITQSPKYLFRKEGQNVTLSCEQNLNHDAMYWYRQDPGQGLRLIYYSQIVNDFQKGDIAEGYSVSREKKESFPLTVTSAQKNPTAFYLCASSILGAGGDTQYFGPGTRLTVL.

The sample holds a few counts of this clone. The rearrangement uses TRBV15 and TRBJ1-5, with unresolved D. The CDR3 runs 16 residues. V was pared by 0 bases and J by 4 bases, with 13 bases between. CDR1 and CDR2 (germline): LNHNV, YYDKDF (reference sequence). Here the CDR3 DNA reads TGTGCCACCAGCAGAGATCGCCCCGGGCCGAATCAGCCCCAGCATTTT. It encodes CATSRDRPGPNQPQHF.

V is TRBV30 and J is TRBJ2-2; no firm D call. V lost 4 bases and J 1 base, leaving 10 bases between the germline ends. Looked up from germline, CDR1 is GTSNPN and CDR2 is SVGIG (reference sequence). This CDR3 is built from 14 residues. The CDR3: CAWMYAQNTGELFF. Here the CDR3 DNA reads TGTGCCTGGATGTATGCACAGAACACCGGGGAGCTGTTTTTT.

This sequence joins TRBV5-4 and TRBJ2-1, with TRBD1 identical over 7 bases. Germline V gene sequence: CDR1 SGHNT, CDR2 YYREEE (reference sequence). The CDR3 covers 12 residues. J was trimmed by 8 bases and V by 1 base; bases with no gene match: 0. The CDR3 region has the DNA TGTGCCAGCAGCTTGACAGGGGATGAGCAGTTCTTC. This sequence encodes CASSLTGDEQFF.

The V call is TRBV5-6, the J call TRBJ2-7; D uncertain. The germline gives CDR1 SGHDT, CDR2 YYEEEE. Trimming took off 3 bases at V and 3 bases at J, with 4 bases between the two ends. The CDR3 loop spans 11 amino acids. This CDR3 is CASSSFYEQYF. The CDR3 DNA reads as TGTGCCAGCAGCTCATTCTACGAGCAGTACTTC.

This clone was counted between two and nine times. This CDR3 reads CATFQQEMNTEAFF. DNA of the CDR3: TGTGCCACCTTCCAACAGGAGATGAACACTGAAGCTTTCTTT. V usage is TRBV10-3 and J usage is TRBJ1-1; D possibly corresponds to TRBD1 (5 bases). This CDR3 comprises 14 residues. V lost 10 bases, J lost 0 bases, and 15 bases lay in between. Germline V gene sequence: CDR1 ENHRY, CDR2 SYGVKD.

The chain is built from TRBV6-5 and TRBJ1-5; D is ambiguous. Trimming stripped 6 bases from V and 5 bases from J, with 8 bases between. The CDR3 runs 12 residues. Germline CDR1 and CDR2: MNHEY and SVGAGI. This CDR3 is CASSRPHQPQHF. CDR3 sequence (DNA): TGTGCCAGCAGCCGCCCCCATCAGCCCCAGCATTTT.

This clone was counted only a few times. This chain joins TRBV30 and TRBJ2-1; 7 bases are shared with TRBD2. V gave up 2 bases and J gave up 9 bases; unmatched junction bases: 1. Germline loops: CDR1 GTSNPN, CDR2 SVGIG (reference sequence). The CDR3 consists of 11 residues. This CDR3 reads CAWSWGGEQFF. The CDR3 DNA reads as TGTGCCTGGAGTTGGGGGGGTGAGCAGTTCTTC.

This chain connects TRBV2 to TRBJ2-5, with D maybe TRBD2 (5 bases). V was cut by 4 bases and J by 5 bases, with 11 bases left in between. This CDR3 comprises 13 residues. Germline CDR1 is SNHLY and CDR2 is FYNNEI. The CDR3 reads CASSVGERETQYF. The CDR3 region has the DNA TGTGCCAGCAGTGTCGGGGAGAGGGAGACCCAGTACTTC.

This clone was seen more than once but under ten times. The rearrangement links TRBV5-1 to TRBJ2-7; either TRBD1 or TRBD2 may supply D (6 bases each). The germline gives CDR1 SGHRS, CDR2 YFSETQ. The CDR3 consists of 17 residues. Trimming cost V 3 bases and J 1 base, with 20 bases left between them. CDR3 protein: CASSSGVRGGLSYEQYF. The CDR3 coding sequence is TGCGCCAGCAGCTCGGGTGTCCGTGGGGGGCTATCCTACGAGCAGTACTTC. The full variable domain, in which reference TRBV5-1 and TRBJ2-7 provide the parts outside the CDR3, is KAGVTQTPRYLIKTRGQQVTLSCSPISGHRSVSWYQQTPGQGLQFLFEYFSETQRNKGNFPGRFSGRQFSNSRSEMNVSTLELGDSALYLCASSSGVRGGLSYEQYFGPGTRLTVT.

CDR3 DNA sequence: TGCGCCAGCAGCTTGGATCAGCTTAATTATGGCTACACCTTC. Translating gives CASSLDQLNYGYTF. V and J are TRBV5-1 and TRBJ1-2; D remains unclear. The CDR3 is made up of 14 amino acids. Trimming shortened V by 0 bases and J by 5 bases, and 11 bases separated the two germline ends. The germline V gene encodes CDR1 SGHRS and CDR2 YFSETQ.

V is TRBV5-4 and J is TRBJ2-6; tentatively, D is TRBD2 (6 bases). The V and J ends lost 0 bases and 2 bases respectively, with 9 bases between them. Germline V gene lookup returns CDR1 SGHNT and CDR2 YYREEE (reference sequence). The CDR3 totals 16 residues. CDR3 bases: TGTGCCAGCAGCTTGGATCCGGGAGCTGGGGCCAACGTCCTGACTTTC. Its translation: CASSLDPGAGANVLTF.

The chain recombines TRBV11-2 with TRBJ1-4; D call uncertain. CDR1 and CDR2 (germline): SGHAT, FQNNGV. Trimming removed 5 bases from V and 3 bases from J, with 13 bases in between. The CDR3 sequence is 15 residues long. The CDR3 is CASSLRVGANEKLFF. The DNA for the CDR3 is TGTGCCAGCAGCCTTAGGGTTGGCGCTAATGAAAAACTGTTTTTT.

This chain uses TRBV7-2 with TRBJ1-1; 11 bases match TRBD1. Germline CDR1 and CDR2: SGHTA and FQGNSA. V was pared by 5 bases and J by 4 bases, with 6 bases of the junction left unmatched. This CDR3 has 15 residues. The CDR3 sequence is CASSRGDRGVTEAFF. The CDR3 coding sequence is TGTGCCAGCAGCCGAGGGGACAGGGGGGTCACTGAAGCTTTCTTT.

The chain combines TRBV28 with TRBJ2-7; D is perhaps TRBD1 (5 bases). This CDR3 has 12 residues. Germline V gene lookup returns CDR1 MDHEN and CDR2 SYDVKM. V was trimmed by 10 bases and J by 0 bases, leaving 10 bases between them. This CDR3 reads CATLGVSYEQYF. Here the CDR3 DNA reads TGTGCCACCCTAGGGGTCTCCTACGAGCAGTACTTC.

This clone was seen only a few times. The genes are TRBV6-1 and TRBJ1-1, with a possible D match to TRBD1 (6 bases). The CDR3 has 13 amino acids. Trimming stripped 6 bases from V and 11 bases from J, with 19 bases between. CDR1 and CDR2 from the germline V gene are MNHNS and SASEGT. In DNA form, the CDR3 reads TGTGCCAGCAGGAGGGGGGTAGAGGAGGTGGCTTTCTTT. Amino acids: CASRRGVEEVAFF.

The rearrangement links TRBV5-1 to TRBJ1-2, with 8 bases matching TRBD1. CDR1 and CDR2 (germline): SGHRS, YFSETQ. Germline trimming cut 3 bases from V and 0 bases from J; bases unmatched to any gene: 1. This CDR3 has 14 amino acids. CDR3 protein: CASSSGQANYGYTF. In DNA form, the CDR3 reads TGCGCCAGCAGCTCGGGACAGGCTAACTATGGCTACACCTTC.

The gene calls are TRBV28 and TRBJ1-5; a weak D match, TRBD1 (6 bases). Between the trimmed V and J ends, which lost 5 bases and 0 bases, there was a span of 14 bases. The CDR3 totals 16 residues. The germline V gene has CDR1 MDHEN and CDR2 SYDVKM. CDR3 nucleotide sequence: TGTGCCAGCAGTCTGACAGGCGGGTATAGCAATCAGCCCCAGCATTTT. This sequence encodes CASSLTGGYSNQPQHF.

This rearrangement joins TRBV28 to TRBJ2-3, with TRBD1 identical over 7 bases. The trim removed 3 bases at V and 2 bases at J, leaving 2 bases unmatched. Looked up from germline, CDR1 is MDHEN and CDR2 is SYDVKM. This CDR3 contains 14 residues. CDR3 loop: CASSLGQSTDTQYF. CDR3 nucleotides: TGTGCCAGCAGTTTGGGACAGTCCACAGATACGCAGTATTTT.

This clone showed up just a few times. V and J are TRBV10-2 and TRBJ1-2; tentatively, D is TRBD1 (6 bases). The CDR3 covers 14 residues. CDR1 is WSHSY and CDR2 is SAAADI in the germline V gene. Trimming left V 6 bases short and J 7 bases short, with 18 bases between. The CDR3 DNA is TGCGCCAGCAGAGCTAATACCCAGGGGAGTGGCTACACCTTC. As protein: CASRANTQGSGYTF.

The chain has TRBV18 and TRBJ2-7; no definite D call. The CDR3 contains 11 residues. The germline gives CDR1 KGHSH, CDR2 LQKENI. V gave up 4 bases and J gave up 2 bases, with 3 bases separating them. CDR3 region: CASSLPYEQYF. The CDR3 nucleotides read TGTGCCAGCTCACTCCCCTACGAGCAGTACTTC.

The chain employs TRBV21-1 and TRBJ2-7; the listed D gene, TRBD1, was not tested against the DNA. TRBV21-1 is a documented pseudogene. This CDR3 is built from 12 residues. CDR3 sequence reads: CASSDREYEQYF. In nucleotides, the CDR3 is TGTGCCAGCAGCGACAGAGAATACGAGCAGTACTTC.

This chain uses TRBV10-3 with TRBJ2-7; D possibly corresponds to TRBD1 (6 bases). Per germline, CDR1 ENHRY and CDR2 SYGVKD. The CDR3 consists of 15 residues. V was trimmed by 4 bases and J by 6 bases, leaving 19 bases between them. CDR3 in amino acids: CAISAREQGWGEQYF. For the CDR3, the DNA is TGTGCCATCAGTGCGAGAGAACAGGGTTGGGGCGAGCAGTACTTC.

The rearrangement joins TRBV7-2 to TRBJ2-2, with 8 bases fitting TRBD1. Germline V lookup: CDR1 SGHTA, CDR2 FQGNSA. V shed 5 bases and J 5 bases; nucleotides not matched to a gene: 13. The CDR3 extends over 17 amino acids. The CDR3 DNA follows: TGTGCCAGCAGCACGAGGATGGACAGGGTGGTTACCGGGGAGCTGTTTTTT. This codes for CASSTRMDRVVTGELFF.

This chain uses TRBV19 with TRBJ1-5, with D tentatively TRBD1 (6 bases). V was cut by 9 bases and J by 5 bases, with 23 bases left in between. The germline V gene encodes CDR1 LNHDA and CDR2 SQIVND (reference sequence). The CDR3 is 16 residues long. CDR3 in DNA: TGTGCCAGCAAGGGGGGATACCCTAGTCTGGATCAGCCCCAGCATTTT. This codes for CASKGGYPSLDQPQHF.

This clone was detected only once. The chain is built from TRBV4-2 and TRBJ2-7, with D hard to call. This CDR3 comprises 16 residues. Germline V lookup: CDR1 LGHNA, CDR2 YNFKEQ. Trimming removed 1 base at V and 0 bases at J, with 13 bases between. The CDR3 loop reads CASSQVGASSSYEQYF. The CDR3 DNA reads TGTGCCAGCAGCCAAGTCGGTGCTTCCAGCTCCTACGAGCAGTACTTC.

This clone occurred once. The rearrangement uses TRBV5-4 and TRBJ2-7, with TRBD2 identical over 9 bases. The CDR3 has 18 residues. V dropped 0 bases and J dropped 5; count of bases not matched to a gene: 15. In germline, CDR1 is SGHNT, CDR2 YYREEE (reference sequence). CDR3: CASSLGRVSSGILNEQYF. As DNA, the CDR3 is TGTGCCAGCAGCTTGGGGCGGGTTTCTAGCGGGATTTTAAACGAGCAGTACTTC.

V and J are TRBV11-2 and TRBJ2-3; D uncertain. CDR1 is SGHAT, CDR2 FQNNGV, per germline. This CDR3 is 16 amino acids long. The V end lost 5 bases, the J end lost 3 bases, and 18 bases lay between the germline ends. CDR3 in amino acids: CASSGWAPGATDTQYF. Written as DNA, the CDR3 is TGTGCCAGCAGCGGGTGGGCTCCCGGAGCGACAGATACGCAGTATTTT.

The CDR3 bases are TGCGCCAGCAGTAGACAGGGGGTTTTTAGCAATCAGCCCCAGCATTTT. Protein sequence: CASSRQGVFSNQPQHF. This sequence joins TRBV10-2 and TRBJ1-5; 9 positions match TRBD1. CDR1 and CDR2 from the germline V gene are WSHSY and SAAADI. The V and J ends lost 5 bases and 0 bases, in that order; junction bases with no gene match: 5. The CDR3 sequence is 16 residues long.

The J gene is TRBJ1-1, the V gene TRBV19; maybe TRBD1 (6 bases). The CDR3 runs to 14 residues. V was cut by 10 bases and J by 7 bases, with 22 bases left in between. Germline V gives CDR1 LNHDA, CDR2 SQIVND (reference sequence). The CDR3: CAIKIQGRKIEAFF. The CDR3 DNA follows: TGTGCCATCAAGATCCAGGGGAGGAAAATTGAAGCTTTCTTT.

The gene calls are TRBV7-9 and TRBJ2-7; D ambiguous. Looked up from germline, CDR1 is SEHNR and CDR2 is FQNEAQ (reference sequence). Trimming cost V 1 base and J 2 bases, with 9 bases left between them. This CDR3 is 14 amino acids long. The CDR3 region is CASSLGSHTYEQYF. CDR3 DNA sequence: TGTGCCAGCAGCTTAGGGTCACACACCTACGAGCAGTACTTC.